One and the same sample provided the 22 T cell receptor beta chains below, sequenced in a study of blood T cell repertoires in COVID-19 (dated by TCRdb to about 2020). To prepare the library, the immunoSEQ multiplex PCR assay was applied. What TCRdb holds here is the immuneACCESS table cut down to in-frame rearrangements. Part of the clones is not present; checked against another copy, under half of the missing clones reflect an unresolved V gene, and the others are unexplained. The sample table contains 150,000 to 200,000 clones; only one count was recorded for roughly 84% of them. More than 0.85% of the sample is held by the ten biggest clonotypes. Sequenced input: peripheral blood. These receptors all come from a man in his forties or fifties with acute or convalescent COVID-19.

The J gene is TRBJ1-5, the V gene TRBV27; perhaps TRBD1 as D (6 bases). Germline V lookup: CDR1 MNHEY, CDR2 SMNVEV (reference sequence). The CDR3 has 15 amino acids. The germline V and J ends were trimmed by 3 bases and 3 bases, with 12 bases remaining between them. For the CDR3, the DNA is TGTGCCAGCAGTTTCTCGACAGGACTCAATCAGCCCCAGCATTTT. Translating gives CASSFSTGLNQPQHF.

The table lists this clone with a count of one. The chain couples TRBV29-1 to TRBJ2-3; possible D gene TRBD2, 5 bases. CDR3 size: 14 residues. V gave up 7 bases and J gave up 2 bases, with 16 bases separating them. Germline V gives CDR1 SQVTM, CDR2 ANQGSEA. CDR3 DNA: TGCAGCGGTAGACTAATGGGATTCACAGATACGCAGTATTTT. It is translated as CSGRLMGFTDTQYF.

The chain employs TRBV2 and TRBJ2-7; 9 bases fit TRBD1. The J segment lost 4 bases and the V segment lost 8 bases, leaving 0 bases of the junction unmatched. This CDR3 spans 11 amino acids. Germline V gene sequence: CDR1 SNHLY, CDR2 FYNNEI. Written as DNA, the CDR3 is TGTGCCAGCGGACAGGGGTACGAGCAGTACTTC. Translating gives CASGQGYEQYF.

DNA for the CDR3: TGCAGCGTTGAAGAGGGGGACAAGGGGAACACTGAAGCTTTCTTT. Its translation: CSVEEGDKGNTEAFF. The V gene is TRBV29-1, the J gene TRBJ1-1, with D possibly being TRBD1 (6 bases). In germline, CDR1 is SQVTM, CDR2 ANQGSEA. CDR3 length equals 15 residues. Trimming removed 0 bases at V and 1 base at J, with 12 bases between.

The chain uses TRBV28 and TRBJ2-1, with 7 bases fitting TRBD2. V shed 7 bases, J shed 0 bases, and the junction held 9 bases outside the gene matches. The CDR3 spans 16 residues. Germline V gene lookup returns CDR1 MDHEN and CDR2 SYDVKM. The CDR3 region is CASISIGGSSYNEQFF. In DNA, the CDR3 is TGTGCCAGCATATCTATCGGGGGGAGCTCCTACAATGAGCAGTTCTTC.

This sequence joins TRBV2 and TRBJ2-1; D unclear. Trimming stripped 7 bases from V and 6 bases from J, with 10 bases between. The CDR3 covers 12 residues. Germline V gene sequence: CDR1 SNHLY, CDR2 FYNNEI. CDR3 nucleotide sequence: TGTGCCAGCACTAGAGCAGTCAATGAGCAGTTCTTC. It translates to CASTRAVNEQFF.

This rearrangement joins TRBV20-1 to TRBJ1-6; no firm D call. This CDR3 has 15 amino acids. The germline V gene has CDR1 DFQATT and CDR2 SNEGSKA (reference sequence). Trimming pared 3 bases from V and 5 bases from J, leaving 14 bases between. This CDR3 is CSASKRGSDNSPLHF. The CDR3 DNA sequence: TGCAGTGCTAGTAAGCGCGGAAGCGATAATTCACCCCTCCACTTT.

The chain links TRBV30 to TRBJ1-6; perhaps TRBD1 as D (5 bases). The ends were cut back, 2 bases at V and 10 bases at J, with 9 bases in the middle. The CDR3 has 12 residues. The germline V gene encodes CDR1 GTSNPN and CDR2 SVGIG (reference sequence). The CDR3 DNA follows: TGTGCCTGGAGTCGGGGGGACTCACCCCTCCACTTT. The encoded protein is CAWSRGDSPLHF.

The chain carries TRBV2 and TRBJ1-6; 8 bases fit TRBD1. Germline CDR1 SNHLY, CDR2 FYNNEI. The CDR3 sequence is 13 residues long. V shed 11 bases and J 7 bases; nucleotides not matched to a gene: 7. The CDR3, as DNA: TGTGCCGGAAAGACAGGGGAGAATTCACCCCTCCACTTT. This encodes CAGKTGENSPLHF.

This clone was recorded once. The genes are TRBV5-4 and TRBJ1-1; 9 positions match TRBD1. Trimming took 6 bases from V and 0 from J; bases not matched to a gene: 12. CDR3 size: 17 residues. CDR1 is SGHNT and CDR2 is YYREEE in the germline V gene (reference sequence). The CDR3 is CASNPRGQGGMNTEAFF. The CDR3 DNA reads TGTGCCAGCAACCCGAGGGGACAGGGAGGTATGAACACTGAAGCTTTCTTT.

DNA for the CDR3: TGTGCCACCAGCAGAGCGGCCGGGACAGGGAACAATCAGCCCCAGCATTTT. Translated, it gives CATSRAAGTGNNQPQHF. The chain recombines TRBV15 with TRBJ1-5; 9 bases agree with TRBD1. This CDR3 region has 17 residues. After removal of 1 base from V and 3 bases from J, the junction contained 7 bases not matched to a gene. Germline V lookup: CDR1 LNHNV, CDR2 YYDKDF (reference sequence).

The chain recombines TRBV28 with TRBJ1-5, with 8 bases that match TRBD1. The CDR3 contains 16 residues. V trimming: 2 bases; J trimming: 4 bases; junction bases outside the gene matches: 7. Germline V gene lookup returns CDR1 MDHEN and CDR2 SYDVKM. In nucleotides, the CDR3 is TGTGCCAGCAGTTTAAACGGACAGGGCTTAAATCAGCCCCAGCATTTT. Translating it yields CASSLNGQGLNQPQHF.

This chain connects TRBV6-5 to TRBJ2-7, with 8 bases that match TRBD1. With V trimmed by 7 bases and J by 3 bases, 8 bases remained unmatched. The length of the CDR3 is 14 residues. The V gene's germline CDR1 is MNHEY and CDR2 SVGAGI. For the CDR3, the DNA is TGTGCCAGCAAATACCGGGACAGGATCTACGAGCAGTACTTC. Protein sequence: CASKYRDRIYEQYF.

The CDR3 nucleotides read TGTGCCAGCAGATCCAGGGGGAGCAATCAGCCCCAGCATTTT. Protein product: CASRSRGSNQPQHF. This rearrangement joins TRBV6-5 to TRBJ1-5; 7 bases match TRBD1. This CDR3 has 14 amino acids. Germline values: CDR1 MNHEY, CDR2 SVGAGI. The J segment lost 1 base and the V segment lost 6 bases, leaving 3 bases of the junction unmatched.

A few counts support this clone. The rearrangement uses TRBV2 and TRBJ1-1, with 8 bases lining up with TRBD1. Germline-derived CDR1 and CDR2 are SNHLY and FYNNEI. The CDR3 runs 13 residues. With V trimmed by 6 bases and J by 6 bases, 6 bases remained unmatched. The CDR3 DNA is TGTGCCAGCAGCCTTAACAGGGGGTCTGAAGCTTTCTTT. Its translation: CASSLNRGSEAFF.

The rearrangement joins TRBV6-6 to TRBJ1-5; D is unresolved. This CDR3 is 14 amino acids long. CDR1 MNHNY and CDR2 SVGAGI come from the germline V gene (reference sequence). V was cut by 4 bases and J by 5 bases, with 12 bases left in between. DNA of the CDR3: TGTGCCAGCAGTTTAGGAGTCCCGGATCAGCCCCAGCATTTT. It encodes CASSLGVPDQPQHF.

The CDR3 nucleotides read TGTGCCAGCAGTTTAGCAGGGGGCTATGGCTACACCTTC. This encodes CASSLAGGYGYTF. This chain connects TRBV12-3 or TRBV12-4 to TRBJ1-2; the D gene is possibly TRBD1 (6 bases). Trimming removed 0 bases at V and 4 bases at J, with 6 bases between. This CDR3 is built from 13 residues.

J is TRBJ2-2 and V is TRBV9, with TRBD2 matching 7 bases. Germline lookup yields CDR1 SGDLS and CDR2 YYNGEE. V lost 0 bases and J lost 5; bases outside the gene matches: 7. The CDR3 is 16 residues long. CDR3 amino acids: CASSVEDGGLTGELFF. CDR3 coding DNA: TGTGCCAGCAGCGTAGAAGACGGGGGGTTGACCGGGGAGCTGTTTTTT.

V usage is TRBV6-1 and J usage is TRBJ2-5; weak D call: TRBD2 (6 bases). V was clipped by 3 bases and J by 5 bases, with 19 bases between them. In germline, CDR1 is MNHNS, CDR2 SASEGT. The CDR3 spans 16 residues. CDR3: CASSEVPGRSGETQYF. Written as DNA, the CDR3 is TGTGCCAGCAGTGAGGTTCCAGGGAGGAGTGGGGAGACCCAGTACTTC.

This clone was counted once. The chain carries TRBV25-1 and TRBJ1-1; possible D gene TRBD1, 6 bases. Germline values: CDR1 MGHDK, CDR2 SYGVNS. Trimming pared 8 bases from V and 0 bases from J, leaving 22 bases between. The CDR3 has 17 residues. CDR3 protein: CASAPLQGRALNTEAFF. In DNA, the CDR3 is TGTGCCAGCGCCCCTTTGCAGGGGAGGGCTCTGAACACTGAAGCTTTCTTT.

The V gene is TRBV15, the J gene TRBJ1-6; D unresolved. V was pared by 3 bases and J by 5 bases, with 8 bases between. CDR1 and CDR2 (germline): LNHNV, YYDKDF (reference sequence). The CDR3 covers 14 residues. The CDR3 reads CATSRGPNNSPLHF. The CDR3 DNA is TGTGCCACCAGCAGGGGCCCGAATAATTCACCCCTCCACTTT.

J is TRBJ2-1 and V is TRBV10-1; 7 bases line up with TRBD1. Trimming cost V 5 bases and J 4 bases; bases outside gene matches: 5. Per the germline V gene, CDR1 is WNHNN and CDR2 is SYGVQD (reference sequence). This CDR3 has 14 amino acids. The CDR3: CASSFGTDYNEQFF. The DNA for the CDR3 is TGCGCCAGCAGTTTCGGGACAGATTACAATGAGCAGTTCTTC.